This T cell receptor (beta chain) originates from a study of blood T cell repertoires in COVID-19. Repertoires were generated with immunoSEQ multiplex PCR, while TCRdb's copy carries only in-frame clones and drops some. The sample has 200,000 to 250,000 clones, about 82% seen once. Germline V gene data show CDR1 as MNHEY and CDR2 as SVGEGT. The CDR3 runs 13 residues. Trimming cost V 6 bases and J 4 bases, with 12 bases left between them. The sample taken for sequencing was peripheral blood. The V gene is TRBV6-2 or TRBV6-3, the J gene TRBJ1-2; D is uncertain. This sequence originates from an older woman with COVID-19, enrolled during active disease. CDR3 amino acids: CASSFDMFYGYTF. The CDR3 region has the DNA TGTGCCAGCAGCTTCGACATGTTCTATGGCTACACCTTC.